The 19 T cell receptor beta chains presented below share a single source sample, sequenced in a study of cytomegalovirus exposure and HLA in healthy donors. With 60 Vbeta and 13 Jbeta primers, the PCR was carried out. Produced via immunoSEQ multiplex PCR; TCRdb's table is partial and in-frame only. The sample has over 100,000 clones; 50% to 75% are singletons. Sample: PBMCs. All receptors derive from a woman in her forties in good health and CMV-seropositive.

The chain recombines TRBV11-2 with TRBJ2-7; TRBD2 matches at 12 bases. Losses at the gene ends were 4 bases for V and 2 bases for J; bases not matched to a gene: 0. Per the germline V gene, CDR1 is SGHAT and CDR2 is FQNNGV. CDR3 size: 14 residues. DNA for the CDR3: TGTGCCAGCAGCTGGACTAGCGGGGCCTACGAGCAGTACTTC. Translating gives CASSWTSGAYEQYF.

The genes are TRBV7-8 and TRBJ1-5; TRBD1 might be the D (6 bases). This CDR3 spans 18 amino acids. In germline, CDR1 is SGHVS, CDR2 FQNEAQ. The ends were cut back, 1 base at V and 6 bases at J, with 22 bases in the middle. This chain's CDR3 is CASSLGAAGARGGQPQHF. The CDR3 DNA sequence: TGTGCCAGCAGCTTAGGCGCCGCGGGGGCGCGGGGTGGTCAGCCCCAGCATTTT.

The chain combines TRBV10-1 with TRBJ1-3, with a tentative D call TRBD1 (5 bases). CDR1 is WNHNN, CDR2 SYGVQD, per germline (reference sequence). The ends were cut back, 11 bases at V and 2 bases at J, with 16 bases in the middle. The CDR3 has 14 residues. In DNA, the CDR3 is TGCGCCTCTCAGAACGACAGAACTGGAAACACCATATATTTT. Its protein product is CASQNDRTGNTIYF.

This clone was seen more than once but under ten times. V is TRBV6-4 and J is TRBJ2-7; D may be TRBD1 (6 bases). V was trimmed by 1 base and J by 4 bases, leaving 20 bases between them. There are 17 residues in the CDR3. Per the germline V gene, CDR1 is MRHNA and CDR2 is SNTAGT. The CDR3 sequence: CASSDCITGTRFYEQYF. CDR3 DNA: TGTGCCAGCAGTGACTGTATAACCGGGACACGGTTTTACGAGCAGTACTTC.

V gene TRBV25-1 combines with J gene TRBJ2-1; 8 nucleotides agree with TRBD1. Trimming at V came to 4 bases and at J to 9 bases, leaving 8 bases not matched to a gene. The CDR3 is made up of 14 amino acids. The germline gives CDR1 MGHDK, CDR2 SYGVNS. CDR3 DNA: TGTGCCAGCAGTGGCAGGGGGCGAGATTTTGAGCAGTTCTTC. Its translation is CASSGRGRDFEQFF.

The rearrangement joins TRBV30 to TRBJ2-3; 7 nucleotides agree with TRBD2. CDR3 length: 15 residues. V lost 0 bases to trimming and J lost 2 bases; unmatched junction nucleotides: 5. The germline CDR1 and CDR2 sequences are GTSNPN and SVGIG (reference sequence). CDR3 protein: CAWSVEGDYTDTQYF. The DNA of the CDR3 is TGTGCCTGGAGTGTGGAAGGGGACTACACAGATACGCAGTATTTT.

This clone has only a few counts. V is TRBV5-4 and J is TRBJ1-1; 10 nucleotides agree with TRBD1. The CDR3 spans 15 residues. V was clipped by 2 bases and J by 0 bases; unmatched bases: 1. Germline CDR1 and CDR2: SGHNT and YYREEE (reference sequence). The CDR3 is CASSLGTGVNTEAFF. CDR3 sequence (DNA): TGTGCCAGCAGCTTAGGGACAGGGGTGAACACTGAAGCTTTCTTT.

The chain couples TRBV7-6 to TRBJ2-1; unclear D gene. Germline CDR1 and CDR2: SGHVS and FNYEAQ. V was cut by 0 bases and J by 1 base, with 4 bases left in between. This CDR3 has 14 amino acids. CDR3 region: CASSLARSYNEQFF. DNA for the CDR3: TGTGCCAGCAGCTTAGCGCGGTCCTACAATGAGCAGTTCTTC.

The rearrangement uses TRBV28 and TRBJ1-1; 8 bases are shared with TRBD1. From germline, CDR1 is MDHEN and CDR2 SYDVKM. This CDR3 is 15 amino acids long. Germline trimming cut 5 bases from V and 1 base from J; bases unmatched to any gene: 6. The CDR3 nucleotides read TGTGCCAGCAGTAAACAGGGGGTGAGGAACACTGAAGCTTTCTTT. Translating it yields CASSKQGVRNTEAFF.

For this clone: Germline and junction disagree at one end, which may indicate a read error. V and J are TRBV11-3 and TRBJ2-7; weak D call: TRBD2 (6 bases). Germline V gene data show CDR1 as SGHNT and CDR2 as YENEEA. This CDR3 has 11 amino acids. CDR3 sequence (DNA): TGTGCCAGCAGCCATGGACTATCGGCTGACTTC. It specifies CASSHGLSADF.

This sequence joins TRBV5-4 and TRBJ2-3, with TRBD2 matching 7 bases. Trimming took 0 bases from V and 2 from J; bases not matched to a gene: 6. Germline CDR1 reads SGHNT; CDR2 reads YYREEE (reference sequence). CDR3 length: 16 amino acids. CDR3 sequence: CASSLGGGGITDTQYF. The CDR3, as DNA: TGTGCCAGCAGCTTGGGCGGGGGTGGAATCACAGATACGCAGTATTTT.

The rearrangement uses TRBV30 and TRBJ2-3; 8 nucleotides match TRBD1. CDR3 length equals 16 residues. Germline V gene data show CDR1 as GTSNPN and CDR2 as SVGIG (reference sequence). Unmatched junction bases numbered 9, after V lost 0 bases and J lost 4 bases. Here the CDR3 reads CAWSVGGPGGADTQYF. CDR3 sequence (DNA): TGTGCCTGGAGTGTAGGTGGGCCAGGGGGCGCAGATACGCAGTATTTT.

This chain uses TRBV4-2 with TRBJ1-3; D is perhaps TRBD1 (6 bases). The V end lost 4 bases, the J end lost 0 bases, and 22 bases lay between the germline ends. Germline CDR1 is LGHNA and CDR2 is YNFKEQ. The CDR3 is 19 amino acids. CDR3 region: CASSLTGQNSFPSGNTIYF. Here the CDR3 DNA reads TGTGCCAGCAGCCTAACTGGACAGAACTCATTTCCCTCTGGAAACACCATATATTTT.

Details on this clone: Mismatch with germline at one junction end may stem from a read error. The chain combines TRBV10-3 with TRBJ2-7; TRBD1 is a possible D gene (6 bases). The CDR3 extends over 12 amino acids. From germline, CDR1 is ENHRY and CDR2 SYGVKD. The CDR3 reads CAIRDSSHEQYF. In nucleotides, the CDR3 is TGTGCCATCAGGGACAGCTCCCACGAGCAGTACTTC.

The genes are TRBV6-1 and TRBJ2-7; perhaps TRBD2 as D (7 bases). V lost 4 bases and J lost 2, with 15 bases in between. This CDR3 is built from 15 residues. Per the germline V gene, CDR1 is MNHNS and CDR2 is SASEGT. The CDR3, as DNA: TGTGCCAGCAGTGTTGAGGGGGGGGCCGCCTACGAGCAGTACTTC. This encodes CASSVEGGAAYEQYF.

The chain is built from TRBV19 and TRBJ2-7; 9 bases are a match to TRBD2. J lost 5 bases, V lost 1 base, and 9 bases had no gene match. The CDR3 consists of 16 residues. The germline CDR1 and CDR2 sequences are LNHDA and SQIVND (reference sequence). CDR3 nucleotide sequence: TGTGCCAGTAGTATAGTTGTTAGCGGGAGTTTCGACGAGCAGTACTTC. It specifies CASSIVVSGSFDEQYF.

The V call is TRBV5-1, the J call TRBJ2-7, with 13 nucleotides matching TRBD2. With V trimmed by 1 base and J by 7 bases, 8 bases remained unmatched. The CDR3 length is 16 residues. Per the germline V gene, CDR1 is SGHRS and CDR2 is YFSETQ. CDR3 DNA sequence: TGCGCCAGCAGCTTGTTCCCCGGGACTAGCGGGACAGAGCAGTACTTC. Amino acids: CASSLFPGTSGTEQYF.

The rearrangement joins TRBV11-3 to TRBJ2-7; 8 bases map to TRBD1. Germline CDR1 is SGHNT and CDR2 is YENEEA. The CDR3 totals 14 residues. V lost 3 bases, J lost 7 bases, and 8 bases stayed unmatched. The CDR3 nucleotides are TGTGCCAGCAGCTTTGGACAGGGAGAGGTAGAGCAGTACTTC. This sequence encodes CASSFGQGEVEQYF. Drawing the rest from reference TRBV11-3 and TRBJ2-7, the complete variable domain is EAGVVQSPRYKIIEKKQPVAFWCNPISGHNTLYWYLQNLGQGPELLIRYENEEAVDDSQLPKDRFSAERLKGVDSTLKIQPAELGDSAVYLCASSFGQGEVEQYFGPGTRLTVT.

The chain has TRBV2 and TRBJ2-7, with TRBD2 matching 7 bases. Germline V gene sequence: CDR1 SNHLY, CDR2 FYNNEI. With 8 bases clipped from V and 3 bases from J, the junction kept 13 bases outside the gene matches. The CDR3 consists of 15 residues. The CDR3 DNA reads TGTGCCAGCTGTGTCGCGGCGGGAGAGGGCTACGAGCAGTACTTC. Translated: CASCVAAGEGYEQYF.